This T cell receptor beta chain was sequenced in a study of T cells expressing NK-cell markers. Study information: From sorted CD3+CD56+NKG2C+, CD3+CD56+NKG2C- and CD3+CD56-NKG2C+ T cells came the TCR beta repertoires. One of eight sequenced donors was HCMV-seronegative; the other seven were seropositive.

TCRdb reworked the 5' RACE reads into one entry per CDR3 protein, no DNA. This table lists some 440,000 distinct CDR3 sequences. This CDR3 region has 17 residues. This clonotype was obtained from a woman aged 45 to 65 in good health. The sequenced material came from blood T cells: a sorted CD56 or NKG2C T cell subset, CD4+ or CD8+ T cells, or bulk PBMC T cells (not recorded which). This rearrangement joins TRBV12-3 or TRBV12-4 to TRBJ2-3; as DNA is missing, the TRBD2 call by TCRdb cannot be tested. This CDR3 is CASSPGTSGRSTDTQYF.